The rows below give T cell receptor beta chains drawn from one sample of a study of shared clonotypes between healthy human individuals. Repertoires were generated with immunoSEQ multiplex PCR, while TCRdb's copy carries only in-frame clones and drops some. The sample lists some 2,400,000 clones; approximately 94% were seen once. The sequenced material came from naive CD4+ T cells sorted from blood. The receptors were sampled from a man between 18 and 35 years old in good health. Each CDR3 is given with its conserved first and last residue. The order of the fields is clone size, J gene, V gene, D gene, CDR3 protein, CDR3 DNA. The D gene is left open where the match is weak. Clone size is stated in some rows and not others, as once, few, many or a class when expanded.

>once|TRBJ2-4|TRBV27|-
CASRLQGGSKNIQYF
TGTGCCAGCAGATTACAGGGGGGGTCTAAAAACATTCAGTACTTC
>once|TRBJ2-7|TRBV5-1|TRBD2
CASGQGGAAYEQYF
TGCGCCAGCGGGCAGGGAGGGGCAGCGTACGAGCAGTACTTC
>-|TRBJ2-7|TRBV2|-
CASSPGIEQYF
TGTGCCAGCAGCCCGGGGATCGAGCAGTACTTC
>-|TRBJ1-4|TRBV9|TRBD1
CASSPRDRATNEKLFF
TGTGCCAGCAGCCCCCGGGACAGGGCGACTAATGAAAAACTGTTTTTT
>-|TRBJ2-1|TRBV5-6|TRBD2
CASSLVASGGRILFF
TGTGCCAGCAGCTTGGTGGCTAGCGGGGGGAGGATTCTTTTCTTC
>-|TRBJ2-3|TRBV5-1|TRBD2
CASSSGTSGASTDTQYF
TGCGCCAGCAGCTCCGGGACTAGCGGAGCTAGCACAGATACGCAGTATTTT
>-|TRBJ1-6|TRBV19|TRBD1
CASSTVGQGNSPLHF
TGTGCCAGTAGTACGGTGGGACAGGGAAATTCACCCCTCCACTTT
>-|TRBJ1-4|TRBV19|-
CASSIWGADEKLFF
TGTGCCAGTAGTATATGGGGGGCGGATGAAAAACTGTTTTTT
>-|TRBJ1-1|TRBV19|TRBD1
CASSWDRGAEAFF
TGTGCCAGTAGTTGGGACAGGGGCGCTGAAGCTTTCTTT
>-|TRBJ1-6|TRBV5-4|TRBD1
CASSPGTAYNSPLHF
TGTGCCAGCAGCCCGGGGACAGCTTATAATTCACCCCTCCACTTT
>-|TRBJ2-7|TRBV10-3|-
CAISGGYEQYF
TGTGCCATCAGTGGGGGCTACGAGCAGTACTTC
>-|TRBJ1-1|TRBV19|-
CASSIDPGQSEAFF
TGTGCCAGTAGTATAGATCCCGGACAGTCTGAAGCTTTCTTT
>-|TRBJ1-1|TRBV4-1|-
CASSQLGLTNTEAFF
TGCGCCAGCAGTCAGTTAGGACTGACGAACACTGAAGCTTTCTTT
>-|TRBJ2-3|TRBV29-1|-
CSVETQRVDTQYF
TGCAGCGTTGAAACACAGAGAGTAGATACGCAGTATTTT
>-|TRBJ1-5|TRBV6-1|-
CAARGGQPQHF
TGTGCCGCCCGGGGGGGCCAGCCCCAGCATTTT
>-|TRBJ1-5|TRBV30|-
CAWSKAGNQPQHF
TGTGCCTGGAGTAAGGCAGGCAATCAGCCCCAGCATTTT
>-|TRBJ1-1|TRBV5-4|-
CASSQRPEPGRNTEAFF
TGTGCCAGCAGTCAACGCCCGGAGCCAGGCCGGAACACTGAAGCTTTCTTT
>-|TRBJ1-1|TRBV27|-
CASISRPNTEAFF
TGTGCCAGCATTAGCAGGCCTAACACTGAAGCTTTCTTT
>-|TRBJ2-3|TRBV15|-
CATSRTPGADTQYF
TGTGCCACCAGCAGGACCCCAGGGGCAGATACGCAGTATTTT
>-|TRBJ1-1|TRBV29-1|-
CSVDAIIEVEAFF
TGCAGCGTTGACGCCATTATTGAAGTTGAAGCTTTCTTT
>-|TRBJ1-5|TRBV19|-
CASSIGGTGNQPQHF
TGTGCCAGTAGCATAGGGGGTACAGGTAATCAGCCCCAGCATTTT
>-|TRBJ1-2|TRBV5-1|-
CASSLGQGRGYTF
TGCGCCAGCAGCTTGGGGCAGGGTCGGGGCTACACCTTC
>-|TRBJ1-1|TRBV18|TRBD1
CASSPPGTEAFF
TGTGCCAGCTCACCACCCGGGACAGAGGCTTTCTTT
>-|TRBJ1-6|TRBV5-1|-
CASSLGTEYNSPLHF
TGCGCCAGCAGCTTGGGGACGGAATATAATTCACCCCTCCACTTT
>-|TRBJ2-3|TRBV7-6|TRBD1
CASSRTGGTDTQYF
TGTGCCAGCAGCCGGACAGGGGGCACAGATACGCAGTATTTT
>-|TRBJ2-7|TRBV9|TRBD1
CASSYTGTAALGAYEQYF
TGTGCCAGCAGCTACACCGGGACAGCCGCACTAGGGGCCTACGAGCAGTACTTC
>-|TRBJ2-2|TRBV5-1|-
CASSLELGELFF
TGCGCCAGCAGCTTGGAACTCGGGGAGCTGTTTTTT
>-|TRBJ2-6|TRBV5-6|TRBD1
CASSFYGQGIGSGANVLTF
TGTGCCAGCAGCTTTTATGGACAGGGGATTGGCTCTGGGGCCAACGTCCTGACTTTC
>-|TRBJ2-5|TRBV5-6|-
CASSLVRASQETQYF
TGTGCCAGCAGCTTGGTTAGGGCATCCCAAGAGACCCAGTACTTC
>-|TRBJ1-2|TRBV6-1|TRBD1
CASRDRVQNYGYTF
TGTGCCAGCAGGGACAGGGTACAGAACTATGGCTACACCTTC
>-|TRBJ2-1|TRBV19|-
CASSIMGPYNEQFF
TGTGCCAGTAGTATCATGGGTCCCTACAATGAGCAGTTCTTC
>-|TRBJ2-3|TRBV29-1|TRBD2
CSVEGLATSTDTQYF
TGCAGCGTTGAAGGACTAGCGACTAGCACAGATACGCAGTATTTT
>-|TRBJ2-2|TRBV7-6|-
CASSPRQDTGELFF
TGTGCCAGCAGCCCCAGACAGGACACCGGGGAGCTGTTTTTT
>-|TRBJ1-6|TRBV28|TRBD1
CASSLSRGELPLNSPLHF
TGTGCCAGCAGTTTATCCAGGGGGGAACTCCCCCTGAATTCACCCCTCCACTTT
>-|TRBJ1-1|TRBV5-1|-
CASASVDAQNTEAFF
TGCGCCAGCGCCAGCGTAGACGCTCAGAACACTGAAGCTTTCTTT
>-|TRBJ2-1|TRBV11-3|TRBD2
CASSPTSSNEQFF
TGTGCCAGCAGCCCGACTAGCAGCAATGAGCAGTTCTTC
>-|TRBJ1-2|TRBV6-6|TRBD1
CASSPRTTGSYGYTF
TGTGCCAGCAGCCCACGTACGACAGGGTCCTATGGCTACACCTTC
>-|TRBJ1-1|TRBV7-9|-
CASSLAGGLNTEAFF
TGTGCCAGCAGCTTAGCCGGAGGGTTGAACACTGAAGCTTTCTTT
>-|TRBJ1-2|TRBV10-3|-
CAISDSPYGYTF
TGTGCCATCAGTGATTCTCCCTATGGCTACACCTTC
>-|TRBJ2-1|TRBV6-5|-
CAALGFNEQFF
TGTGCCGCCCTCGGGTTCAATGAGCAGTTCTTC
>-|TRBJ2-6|TRBV7-2|-
CASSLSASVGANVLTF
TGTGCCAGCAGCTTAAGTGCTTCCGTTGGGGCCAACGTCCTGACTTTC
>-|TRBJ2-7|TRBV7-9|-
CASSAWEAPYEQYF
TGTGCCAGCAGCGCCTGGGAGGCCCCCTACGAGCAGTACTTC
>-|TRBJ2-3|TRBV9|-
CASNHRGTDTQYF
TGTGCCAGCAACCACCGGGGCACAGATACGCAGTATTTT
>-|TRBJ2-7|TRBV7-9|TRBD2
CASSLGSGSTYEQYF
TGTGCCAGCAGCTTAGGTAGCGGGAGTACTTACGAGCAGTACTTC
>once|TRBJ2-1|TRBV29-1|TRBD2
CSGKTSGRRLSNEQFF
TGCAGCGGTAAGACTAGCGGGAGACGCCTCAGCAATGAGCAGTTCTTC
>-|TRBJ1-6|TRBV7-9|-
CASSHDFSSYNSPLHF
TGTGCCAGCAGCCATGATTTCAGCTCCTATAATTCACCCCTCCACTTT
>-|TRBJ1-3|TRBV7-2|-
CASSLDSSGNTIYF
TGTGCCAGCAGCTTAGACTCATCAGGAAACACCATATATTTT
>once|TRBJ2-5|TRBV7-7|TRBD1
CASSGGTGSFSSGETQYF
TGTGCTAGCAGCGGAGGGACAGGTTCTTTCTCATCTGGGGAGACCCAGTACTTC
>-|TRBJ2-7|TRBV28|TRBD1
CASSITGTGDSYEQYF
TGTGCCAGCAGTATAACCGGGACAGGAGACTCCTACGAGCAGTACTTC